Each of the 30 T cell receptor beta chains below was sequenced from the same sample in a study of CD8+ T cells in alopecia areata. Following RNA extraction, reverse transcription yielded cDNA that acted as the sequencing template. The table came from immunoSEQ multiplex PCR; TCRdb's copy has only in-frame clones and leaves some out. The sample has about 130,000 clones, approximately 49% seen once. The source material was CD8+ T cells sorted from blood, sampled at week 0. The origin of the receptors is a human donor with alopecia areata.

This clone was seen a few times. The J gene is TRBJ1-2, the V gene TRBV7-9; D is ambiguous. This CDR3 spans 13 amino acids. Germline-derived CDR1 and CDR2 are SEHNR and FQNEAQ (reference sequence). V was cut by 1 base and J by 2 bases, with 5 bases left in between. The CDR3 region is CASSLDQNYGYTF. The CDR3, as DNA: TGTGCCAGCAGCTTAGACCAGAACTATGGCTACACCTTC.

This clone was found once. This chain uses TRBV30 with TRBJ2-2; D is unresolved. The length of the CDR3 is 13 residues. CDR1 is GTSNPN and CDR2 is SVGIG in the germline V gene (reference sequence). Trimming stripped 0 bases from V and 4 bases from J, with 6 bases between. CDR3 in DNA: TGTGCCTGGAGTGTACAAGTCACCGGGGAGCTGTTTTTT. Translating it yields CAWSVQVTGELFF.

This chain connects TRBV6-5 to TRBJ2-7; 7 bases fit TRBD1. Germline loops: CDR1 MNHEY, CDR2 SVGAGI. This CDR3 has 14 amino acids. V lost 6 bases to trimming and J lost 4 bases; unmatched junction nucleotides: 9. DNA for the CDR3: TGTGCCAGCAGATCCTGGGACAGAAGTTACGAGCAGTACTTC. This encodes CASRSWDRSYEQYF.

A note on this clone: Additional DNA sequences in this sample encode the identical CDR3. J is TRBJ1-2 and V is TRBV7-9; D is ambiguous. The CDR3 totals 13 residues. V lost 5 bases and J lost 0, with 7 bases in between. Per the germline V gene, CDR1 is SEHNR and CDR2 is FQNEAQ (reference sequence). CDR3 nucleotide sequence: TGTGCCAGCAGCCTCGGGACTAACTATGGCTACACCTTC. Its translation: CASSLGTNYGYTF. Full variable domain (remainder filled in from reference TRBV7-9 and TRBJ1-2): DTGVSQNPRHKITKRGQNVTFRCDPISEHNRLYWYRQTLGQGPEFLTYFQNEAQLEKSRLLSDRFSAERPKGSFSTLEIQRTEQGDSAMYLCASSLGTNYGYTFGSGTRLTVV.

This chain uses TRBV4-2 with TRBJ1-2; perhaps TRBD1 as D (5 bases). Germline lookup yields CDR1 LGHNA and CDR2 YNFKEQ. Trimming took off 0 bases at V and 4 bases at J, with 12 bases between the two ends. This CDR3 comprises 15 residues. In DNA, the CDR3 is TGTGCCAGCAGCCAAGATAATACAGGACCCTATGGCTACACCTTC. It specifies CASSQDNTGPYGYTF.

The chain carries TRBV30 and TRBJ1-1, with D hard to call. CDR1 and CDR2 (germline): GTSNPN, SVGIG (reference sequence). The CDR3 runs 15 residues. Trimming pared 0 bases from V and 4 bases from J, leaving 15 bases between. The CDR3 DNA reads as TGTGCCTGGAGTGTACACCAGGCGTGGGGCACTGAAGCTTTCTTT. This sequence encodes CAWSVHQAWGTEAFF.

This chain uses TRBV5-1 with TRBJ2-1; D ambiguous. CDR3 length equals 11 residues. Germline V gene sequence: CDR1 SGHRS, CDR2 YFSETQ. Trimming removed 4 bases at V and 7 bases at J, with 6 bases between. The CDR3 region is CASSVGNEQFF. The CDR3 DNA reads TGCGCCAGCAGCGTGGGGAATGAGCAGTTCTTC.

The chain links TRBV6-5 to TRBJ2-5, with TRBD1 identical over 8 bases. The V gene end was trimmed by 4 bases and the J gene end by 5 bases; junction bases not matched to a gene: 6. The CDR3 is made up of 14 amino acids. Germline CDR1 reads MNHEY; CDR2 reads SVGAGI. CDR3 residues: CASSSSTGGETQYF. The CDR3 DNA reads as TGTGCCAGCAGTTCTTCCACAGGGGGGGAGACCCAGTACTTC.

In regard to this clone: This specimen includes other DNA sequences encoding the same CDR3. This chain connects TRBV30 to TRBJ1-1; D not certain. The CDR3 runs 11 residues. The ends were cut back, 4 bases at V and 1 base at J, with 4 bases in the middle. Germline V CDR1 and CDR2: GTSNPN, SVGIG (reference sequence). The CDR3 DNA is TGTGCCTGGACCAGGAACACTGAAGCTTTCTTT. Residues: CAWTRNTEAFF.

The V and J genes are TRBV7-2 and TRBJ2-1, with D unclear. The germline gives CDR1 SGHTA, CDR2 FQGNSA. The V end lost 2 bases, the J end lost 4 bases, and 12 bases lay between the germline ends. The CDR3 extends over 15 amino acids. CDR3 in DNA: TGTGCCAGCAGCTTAATAGGGATAGGGTACAATGAGCAGTTCTTC. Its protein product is CASSLIGIGYNEQFF.

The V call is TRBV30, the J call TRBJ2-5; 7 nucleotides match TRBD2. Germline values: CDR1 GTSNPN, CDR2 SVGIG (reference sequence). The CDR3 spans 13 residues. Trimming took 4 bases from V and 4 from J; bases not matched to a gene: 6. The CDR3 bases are TGTGCCTGGACGCTGGCTAGCGGAGAGACCCAGTACTTC. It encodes CAWTLASGETQYF.

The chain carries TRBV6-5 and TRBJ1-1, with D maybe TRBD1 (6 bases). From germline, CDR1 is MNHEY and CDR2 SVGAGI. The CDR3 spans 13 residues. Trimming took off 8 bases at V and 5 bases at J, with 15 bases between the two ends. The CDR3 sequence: CASSPTGWTEAFF. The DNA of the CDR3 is TGTGCCAGCTCCCCGACAGGTTGGACTGAAGCTTTCTTT.

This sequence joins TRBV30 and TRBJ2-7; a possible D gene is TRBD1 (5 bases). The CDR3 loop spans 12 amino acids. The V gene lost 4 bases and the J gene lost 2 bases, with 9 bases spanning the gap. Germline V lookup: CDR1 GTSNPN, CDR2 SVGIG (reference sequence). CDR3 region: CAWTTVPYEQYF. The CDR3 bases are TGTGCCTGGACGACAGTTCCCTACGAGCAGTACTTC.

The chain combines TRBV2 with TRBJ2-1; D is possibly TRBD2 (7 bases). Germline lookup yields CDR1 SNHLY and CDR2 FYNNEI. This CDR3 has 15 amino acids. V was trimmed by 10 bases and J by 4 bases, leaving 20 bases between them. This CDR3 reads CATPGGTGAYNEQFF. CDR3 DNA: TGTGCCACCCCGGGGGGAACGGGGGCATACAATGAGCAGTTCTTC.

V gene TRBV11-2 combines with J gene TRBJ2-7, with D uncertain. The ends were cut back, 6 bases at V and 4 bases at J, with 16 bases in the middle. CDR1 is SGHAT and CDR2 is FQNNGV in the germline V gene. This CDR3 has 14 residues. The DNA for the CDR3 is TGTGCCAGCAGGGACCCAGACGGCCGATACGAGCAGTACTTC. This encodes CASRDPDGRYEQYF.

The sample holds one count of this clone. In nucleotides, the CDR3 is TGTGCCAGCAGCTCTAACAGGGGAAGGACTGGGGCCAACGTCCTGACTTTC. This gives the protein CASSSNRGRTGANVLTF. This chain links TRBV5-4 with TRBJ2-6, with 7 nucleotides matching TRBD1. CDR3 length: 17 residues. Germline CDR1 and CDR2: SGHNT and YYREEE (reference sequence). Trimming took 3 bases from V and 2 from J; bases not matched to a gene: 8.

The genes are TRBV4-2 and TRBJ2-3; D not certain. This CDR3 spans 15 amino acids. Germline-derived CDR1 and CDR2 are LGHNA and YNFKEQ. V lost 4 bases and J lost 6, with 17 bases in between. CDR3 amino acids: CASSPGVPIRDTQYF. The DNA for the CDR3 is TGTGCCAGCAGCCCCGGTGTTCCGATTCGGGATACGCAGTATTTT.

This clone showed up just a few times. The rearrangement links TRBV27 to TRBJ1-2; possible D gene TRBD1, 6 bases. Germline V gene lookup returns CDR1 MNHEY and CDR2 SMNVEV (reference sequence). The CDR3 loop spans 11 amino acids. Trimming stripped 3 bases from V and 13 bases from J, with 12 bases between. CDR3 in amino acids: CASSFRGVSTF. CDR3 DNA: TGTGCCAGCAGTTTCAGGGGTGTGAGCACCTTC.

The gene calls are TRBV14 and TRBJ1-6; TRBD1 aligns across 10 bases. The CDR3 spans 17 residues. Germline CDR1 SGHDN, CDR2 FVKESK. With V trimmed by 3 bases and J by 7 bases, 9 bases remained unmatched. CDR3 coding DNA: TGTGCCAGCAGCCATGAAGACAGGGGGCGAGGCAATTCACCCCTCCACTTT. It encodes CASSHEDRGRGNSPLHF.

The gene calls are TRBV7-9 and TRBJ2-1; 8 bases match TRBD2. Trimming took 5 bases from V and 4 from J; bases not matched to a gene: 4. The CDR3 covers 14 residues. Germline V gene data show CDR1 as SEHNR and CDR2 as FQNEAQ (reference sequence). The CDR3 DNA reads TGTGCCAGCAGCCTCATAGCGGGGTACAATGAGCAGTTCTTC. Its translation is CASSLIAGYNEQFF.

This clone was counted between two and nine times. In nucleotides, the CDR3 is TGTGCCATCAGTGAGCCCCTGACAGGGAATGAGCAGTTCTTC. Protein: CAISEPLTGNEQFF. J is TRBJ2-1 and V is TRBV10-3; 7 nucleotides line up with TRBD1. The CDR3 is 14 amino acids. Germline V CDR1 and CDR2: ENHRY, SYGVKD. The V gene end was trimmed by 2 bases and the J gene end by 7 bases; junction bases not matched to a gene: 5.

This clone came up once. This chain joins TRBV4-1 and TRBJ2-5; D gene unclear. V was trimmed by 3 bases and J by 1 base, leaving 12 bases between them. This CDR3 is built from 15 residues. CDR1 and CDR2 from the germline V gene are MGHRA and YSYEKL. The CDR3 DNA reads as TGCGCCAGCAGCCAGCGACACCATCCCCAAGAGACCCAGTACTTC. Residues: CASSQRHHPQETQYF.

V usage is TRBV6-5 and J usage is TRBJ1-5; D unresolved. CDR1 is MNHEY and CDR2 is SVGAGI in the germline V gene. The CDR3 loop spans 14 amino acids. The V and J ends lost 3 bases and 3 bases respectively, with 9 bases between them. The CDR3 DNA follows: TGTGCCAGCAGTTATAGAGCCTTCAATCAGCCCCAGCATTTT. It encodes CASSYRAFNQPQHF.

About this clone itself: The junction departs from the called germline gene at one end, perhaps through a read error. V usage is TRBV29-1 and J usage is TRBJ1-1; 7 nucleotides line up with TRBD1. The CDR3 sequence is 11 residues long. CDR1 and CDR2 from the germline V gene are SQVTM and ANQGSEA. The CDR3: CGVITGDEASF. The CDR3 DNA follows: TGCGGCGTTATTACAGGGGATGAAGCTTCCTTT. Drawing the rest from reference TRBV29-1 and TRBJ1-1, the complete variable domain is SAVISQKPSRDICQRGTSLTIQCQVDSQVTMMFWYRQQPGQSLTLIATANQGSEATYESGFVIDKFPISRPNLTFSTLTVSNMSPEDSSIYLCGVITGDEASFGQGTRLTVV.

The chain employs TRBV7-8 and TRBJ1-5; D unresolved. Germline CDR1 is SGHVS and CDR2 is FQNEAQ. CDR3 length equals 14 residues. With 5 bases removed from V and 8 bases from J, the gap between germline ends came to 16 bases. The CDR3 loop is CASSPNSLPEPQHF. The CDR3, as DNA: TGTGCCAGCAGCCCAAACAGTCTTCCCGAGCCCCAGCATTTT.

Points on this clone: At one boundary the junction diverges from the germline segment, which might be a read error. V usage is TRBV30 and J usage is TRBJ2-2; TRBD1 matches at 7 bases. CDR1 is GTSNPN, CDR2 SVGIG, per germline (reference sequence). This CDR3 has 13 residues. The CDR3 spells CAWDRVNTRELFF. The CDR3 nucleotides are TGTGCCTGGGACAGGGTGAACACCAGGGAGCTGTTTTTT.

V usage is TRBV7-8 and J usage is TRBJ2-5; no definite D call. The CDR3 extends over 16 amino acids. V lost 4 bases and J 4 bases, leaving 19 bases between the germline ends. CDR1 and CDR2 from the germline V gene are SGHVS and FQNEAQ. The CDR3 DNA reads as TGTGCCAGCAGCTGGGTTGACGCGCAAATTCGAGAGACCCAGTACTTC. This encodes CASSWVDAQIRETQYF.

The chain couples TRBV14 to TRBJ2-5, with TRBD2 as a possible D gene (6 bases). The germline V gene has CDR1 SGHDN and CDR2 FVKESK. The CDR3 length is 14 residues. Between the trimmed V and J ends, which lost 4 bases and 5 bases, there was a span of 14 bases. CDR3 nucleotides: TGTGCCAGCAGCCGGCGGGGAGAGGGGGAGACCCAGTACTTC. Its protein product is CASSRRGEGETQYF.

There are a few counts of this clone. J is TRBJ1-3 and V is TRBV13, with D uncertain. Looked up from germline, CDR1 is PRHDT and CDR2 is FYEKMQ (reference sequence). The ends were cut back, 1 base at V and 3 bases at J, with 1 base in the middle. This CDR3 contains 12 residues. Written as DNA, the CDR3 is TGTGCCAGCAGCTTAGATGGAAACACCATATATTTT. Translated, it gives CASSLDGNTIYF.

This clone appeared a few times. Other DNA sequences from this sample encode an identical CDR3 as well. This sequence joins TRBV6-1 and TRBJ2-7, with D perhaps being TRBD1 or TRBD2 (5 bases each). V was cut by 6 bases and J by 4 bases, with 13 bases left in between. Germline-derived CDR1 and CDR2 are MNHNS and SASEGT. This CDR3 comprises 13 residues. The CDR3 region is CASSEGISYEQYF. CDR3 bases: TGTGCCAGCAGCGAGGGGATATCGTACGAGCAGTACTTC.